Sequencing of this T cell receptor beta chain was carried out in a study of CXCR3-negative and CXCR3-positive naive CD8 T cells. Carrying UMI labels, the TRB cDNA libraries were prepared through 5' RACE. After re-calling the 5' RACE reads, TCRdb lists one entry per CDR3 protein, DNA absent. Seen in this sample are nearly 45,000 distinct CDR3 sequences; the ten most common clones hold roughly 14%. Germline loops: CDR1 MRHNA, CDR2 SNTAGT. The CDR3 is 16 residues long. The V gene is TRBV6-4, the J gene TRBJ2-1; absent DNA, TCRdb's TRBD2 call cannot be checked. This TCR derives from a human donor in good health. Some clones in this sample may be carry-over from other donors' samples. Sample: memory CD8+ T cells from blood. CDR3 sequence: CASSPQAEGSYNEQFF.